These T cell receptor beta chains were read from a single sample in a study of CD8 T cells in ankylosing spondylitis. MiXCR, run by TCRdb on the 5' RACE reads, gives a single entry per CDR3 protein. Of tens of thousands of distinct CDR3 sequences listed, around a sixth are singletons. The specimen was blood. Source of these receptors: a male donor with ankylosing spondylitis or in good health (not recorded which). The CDR3 runs from the conserved cysteine through the conserved F or W. D genes are given only for firm matches. Clone size is given for some rows only: seen once, a few or many times, or a class if the clone is expanded.

clone size	V gene	J gene	D gene	CDR3 protein	CDR3 DNA
many	TRBV6-5	TRBJ2-1	.	CASLPGVSSYNEQFF	TGTGCCAGCTTACCCGGGGTCTCCTCCTACAATGAGCAGTTCTTC
many	TRBV10-2	TRBJ1-1	TRBD1	CASTGTGGSNTEAFF	TGCGCCAGCACCGGGACAGGGGGCTCAAACACTGAAGCTTTCTTT
few	TRBV18	TRBJ1-1	TRBD1	CASSLDRDWPTEAFF	TGTGCCAGCTCCCTTGACAGGGATTGGCCCACTGAAGCTTTCTTT
few	TRBV5-1	TRBJ2-3	.	CASSPSKNTADTQYF	TGCGCCAGCAGCCCCTCTAAGAACACCGCAGATACGCAGTATTTT
few	TRBV20-1	TRBJ1-2	.	CSARGLTESIYGYTF	TGCAGTGCTAGAGGGCTCACAGAGTCAATCTATGGCTACACCTTC
.	TRBV6-2/TRBV6-3	TRBJ2-2	.	CASSWGQMNTGELFF	TGTGCCAGCAGTTGGGGACAAATGAACACCGGGGAGCTGTTTTTT
medium-sized	TRBV20-1	TRBJ1-4	.	CSARDFNRGEKLFF	TGCAGTGCTAGAGATTTCAATCGTGGCGAAAAACTGTTTTTT
once	TRBV28	TRBJ2-2	TRBD2	CASSRRKPLTSGGPSTGELFF	TGTGCCAGCAGTCGCCGAAAGCCGCTAACTAGCGGGGGGCCAAGCACCGGGGAGCTGTTTTTT
.	TRBV10-3	TRBJ2-2	.	CAISEPGNTGELFF	TGTGCCATCAGTGAGCCGGGGAACACCGGGGAGCTGTTTTTT
few	TRBV5-1	TRBJ2-1	.	CASSTMSFGEQFF	TGCGCCAGCAGCACCATGAGTTTCGGTGAGCAGTTCTTC
few	TRBV28	TRBJ2-3	.	CASSFVGADTQYF	TGTGCCAGCAGTTTCGTCGGGGCAGATACGCAGTATTTT
.	TRBV15	TRBJ2-4	TRBD1	CATSRDETGEVQYF	TGTGCCACCAGCAGAGATGAGACAGGGGAGGTTCAGTACTTC
many	TRBV4-2	TRBJ1-4	.	CASSSRQTATNEKLFF	TGTGCCAGCAGCTCACGACAGACTGCAACTAATGAAAAACTGTTTTTT
.	TRBV7-2	TRBJ2-1	TRBD1	CASSFRTGDNEQFF	TGTGCCAGCAGCTTCAGGACAGGGGACAATGAGCAGTTCTTC
medium-sized	TRBV5-1	TRBJ2-2	.	CASSLGQVPGELFF	TGCGCCAGCAGCTTGGGTCAGGTCCCCGGGGAGCTGTTTTTT
many	TRBV19	TRBJ1-1	TRBD1	CASSGQGKPEAFF	TGTGCCAGCTCGGGACAGGGGAAACCTGAAGCTTTCTTT
few	TRBV20-1	TRBJ2-7	.	CSIVQGGGALGEQYF	TGCAGCATAGTCCAGGGCGGTGGAGCCCTGGGAGAGCAGTACTTC
few	TRBV7-9	TRBJ2-4	.	CASSWGGRAKNIQYF	TGTGCCAGCAGTTGGGGGGGCCGAGCCAAAAACATTCAGTACTTC
.	TRBV20-1	TRBJ2-3	TRBD2	CSAPTVRGVDTQYF	TGCAGTGCCCCAACCGTGCGGGGGGTAGATACGCAGTATTTT
few	TRBV28	TRBJ1-3	.	CASKVGGNTIYF	TGTGCCAGCAAAGTAGGGGGAAACACCATATATTTT
.	TRBV29-1	TRBJ2-1	TRBD2	CSIQLGAGGNNEQFF	TGCAGCATACAGTTGGGAGCGGGAGGTAATAATGAGCAGTTCTTC
.	TRBV11-3	TRBJ2-6	.	CASSLALSGANVLTF	TGTGCCAGCAGCTTAGCTCTCTCTGGGGCCAACGTCCTGACTTTC
few	TRBV20-1	TRBJ2-1	TRBD2	CSARGPTSGAYNEQFF	TGCAGTGCTAGAGGGCCAACTAGCGGGGCCTACAATGAGCAGTTCTTC
many	TRBV7-2	TRBJ2-4	.	CASSSSSNIQYF	TGTGCCAGCAGCTCGTCGTCTAACATTCAGTACTTC
.	TRBV7-6	TRBJ2-3	.	CASSPRAGPLVDTQYF	TGTGCCAGCAGTCCCCGGGCCGGGCCGTTGGTGGATACGCAGTATTTT
.	TRBV20-1	TRBJ1-3	TRBD1	CSASGTGDQYF	TGCAGTGCTAGCGGGACAGGGGACCAATATTTT
many	TRBV29-1	TRBJ2-4	.	CSVGIGGAKNIQYF	TGCAGCGTTGGGATCGGAGGGGCCAAAAACATTCAGTACTTC
.	TRBV5-1	TRBJ2-5	.	CASSPRAGVETQYF	TGCGCCAGCAGCCCCCGGGCTGGGGTTGAGACCCAGTACTTC
.	TRBV14	TRBJ2-3	.	CASSQAAPLLSDTQYF	TGTGCCAGCAGCCAAGCGGCTCCTCTCCTCTCAGATACGCAGTATTTT
.	TRBV14	TRBJ1-2	TRBD1	CASSQDPRGRLMGGYTF	TGTGCCAGCAGCCAAGATCCCAGGGGGCGCTTGATGGGGGGCTACACCTTC
once	TRBV7-9	TRBJ2-5	.	CASSGARGQETQYF	TGTGCCAGCAGCGGGGCTCGGGGCCAAGAGACCCAGTACTTC
few	TRBV7-2	TRBJ2-3	.	CASSSSGTTDTQYF	TGTGCCAGCAGCTCATCCGGGACCACAGATACGCAGTATTTT
few	TRBV5-6	TRBJ2-5	TRBD1	CASSGTAHQETQYF	TGTGCCAGCAGCGGGACAGCTCACCAAGAGACCCAGTACTTC
.	TRBV20-1	TRBJ2-1	.	CSASSGASYNEQFF	TGCAGTGCTAGTTCCGGGGCCTCCTACAATGAGCAGTTCTTC
.	TRBV24-1	TRBJ2-1	.	CATQADTYNEQFF	TGTGCCACTCAAGCGGACACCTACAATGAGCAGTTCTTC
.	TRBV4-3	TRBJ2-5	TRBD1	CASSQDRGETQYF	TGCGCCAGCAGCCAAGACAGGGGGGAGACCCAGTACTTC
few	TRBV25-1	TRBJ2-3	.	CASSESRGLGHTDTQYF	TGTGCCAGCAGTGAATCTAGGGGCCTAGGTCACACAGATACGCAGTATTTT
many	TRBV3-1	TRBJ2-7	.	CASSQEHPVEQYF	TGTGCCAGCAGCCAAGAACACCCCGTGGAGCAGTACTTC
many	TRBV5-1	TRBJ2-7	.	CASSLGQVYEQYF	TGCGCCAGCAGCTTGGGACAGGTATACGAGCAGTACTTC
many	TRBV4-3	TRBJ2-3	.	CASSRRGDTQYF	TGCGCCAGCAGCCGGAGGGGAGATACGCAGTATTTT
many	TRBV20-1	TRBJ2-3	.	CSGGLRAGADTQYF	TGCAGTGGAGGGCTCAGGGCGGGCGCAGATACGCAGTATTTT
.	TRBV11-2	TRBJ2-7	.	CASTPGRGAYEQYF	TGTGCCAGCACCCCTGGGAGAGGAGCCTACGAGCAGTACTTC
few	TRBV6-2/TRBV6-3	TRBJ2-3	.	CASSTRTGAGRRNTQYF	TGTGCCAGCAGTACCAGAACGGGGGCAGGCCGAAGGAATACGCAGTATTTT
.	TRBV7-9	TRBJ2-1	TRBD2	CASSSPAGVTYNEQFF	TGTGCCAGCAGCTCCCCAGCGGGAGTTACCTACAATGAGCAGTTCTTC
medium-sized	TRBV7-2	TRBJ2-1	TRBD1	CASSYRPGQPDNEQFF	TGTGCCAGCAGCTACCGCCCGGGACAGCCAGACAATGAGCAGTTCTTC
many	TRBV6-2/TRBV6-3	TRBJ2-1	TRBD2	CASGSQLGGSNEQFF	TGTGCCAGCGGCTCTCAACTCGGGGGGTCCAATGAGCAGTTCTTC
many	TRBV29-1	TRBJ2-5	.	CSVGGFGQLGETQYF	TGCAGCGTAGGCGGGTTTGGACAGCTCGGGGAGACCCAGTACTTC
once	TRBV7-9	TRBJ1-1	.	CASSLSFAGRANTEAFF	TGTGCCAGCAGCTTATCTTTCGCGGGCAGGGCGAACACTGAAGCTTTCTTT